Below, 27 T cell receptor beta chains from the same sample are listed, as sequenced in a study of T cell repertoires in cytomegalovirus infection (dated by TCRdb to between 2017 and 2020). The listed sequencing device is Illumina HiSeq 1500. TCRdb ran its own pipeline on the public reads, namely fastp trimming at Q25 and MiXCR clone calling, and kept in-frame beta chains. CDR3 protein duplicates are merged, each entry listing the most common genes and DNA. Counted in this sample were 150,000 to 200,000 distinct CDR3 sequences; around an eighth of them appeared once. Of the sample, 20% to 30% falls within the top ten clones. Source material: PBMCs. Receptors originate from a human donor in good health (CMV status not recorded). Some clones in this sample may be carry-over from other donors' samples.

This clonotype was observed many times. This chain joins TRBV7-2 and TRBJ2-3; unclear D gene. The V end lost 4 bases, the J end lost 4 bases, and 9 bases lay between the germline ends. The CDR3 contains 13 residues. Germline loops: CDR1 SGHTA, CDR2 FQGNSA. CDR3 nucleotides: TGTGCCAGCAGCTCAATCGAAGCAGATACGCAGTATTTT. Amino acids: CASSSIEADTQYF.

The rearrangement uses TRBV5-4 and TRBJ2-7, with TRBD2 identical over 7 bases. Germline CDR1 is SGHNT and CDR2 is YYREEE (reference sequence). Trimming removed 6 bases from V and 5 bases from J; junction bases left unmatched: 17. This CDR3 region has 16 residues. In DNA, the CDR3 is TGTGCCAGCACCGGAGGGAGGGGCTCCCAAAGAGACGAGCAGTACTTC. Translated, it gives CASTGGRGSQRDEQYF.

This clonotype has ten or more counts. This sequence joins TRBV7-2 and TRBJ1-1; 9 bases fit TRBD1. The CDR3 has 17 residues. J gave up 1 base and V 1 base, and 7 bases lay outside the gene matches. The germline CDR1 and CDR2 sequences are SGHTA and FQGNSA. The CDR3 sequence: CASSLVKGTGRNTEAFF. DNA of the CDR3: TGTGCCAGCAGCTTAGTGAAAGGGACAGGGAGGAACACTGAAGCTTTCTTT.

This chain connects TRBV5-5 to TRBJ2-2; 9 bases map to TRBD1. The CDR3 runs 15 residues. Germline trimming cut 4 bases from V and 3 bases from J; bases unmatched to any gene: 4. The germline CDR1 and CDR2 sequences are SGHKS and YYEKEE (reference sequence). The CDR3 loop reads CASSGGTGYTGELFF. The CDR3 bases are TGTGCCAGCAGCGGAGGGACAGGGTACACCGGGGAGCTGTTTTTT. The variable domain in full, completed from reference TRBV5-5 and TRBJ2-2, reads DAGVTQSPTHLIKTRGQQVTLRCSPISGHKSVSWYQQVLGQGPQFIFQYYEKEERGRGNFPDRFSARQFPNYSSELNVNALLLGDSALYLCASSGGTGYTGELFFGEGSRLTVL.

This clonotype was seen more than once but under ten times. The genes are TRBV2 and TRBJ2-7; D unresolved. The CDR3 spans 10 residues. Germline values: CDR1 SNHLY, CDR2 FYNNEI. V was cut by 4 bases and J by 7 bases, with 5 bases left in between. This CDR3 reads CASSVQEQYF. CDR3 DNA: TGTGCCAGCAGTGTACAAGAGCAGTACTTC.

This clonotype was seen repeatedly, ten times or more. The genes are TRBV7-8 and TRBJ2-3, with D possibly TRBD2 on 7 matching bases. The germline V gene has CDR1 SGHVS and CDR2 FQNEAQ. V was shortened by 7 bases and J by 6 bases, with 17 bases between the two germline ends. The CDR3 runs 14 residues. The CDR3 bases are TGTGCCAGCATCCAGGGCGGGGGCCGGGATACGCAGTATTTT. Protein: CASIQGGGRDTQYF.

The chain links TRBV28 to TRBJ2-1; 9 nucleotides match TRBD1. This CDR3 is 16 amino acids long. CDR1 is MDHEN, CDR2 SYDVKM, per germline. Germline trimming cut 6 bases from V and 2 bases from J; bases unmatched to any gene: 8. The CDR3 nucleotides are TGTGCCAGCAGCCGGGATGGGGACAGGGCCTACAATGAGCAGTTCTTC. Translated, it gives CASSRDGDRAYNEQFF.

This clonotype has ten or more counts. J is TRBJ2-3 and V is TRBV6-5; D remains unclear. The CDR3 has 16 residues. Deletions cut 2 bases from V and 1 base from J, with 13 bases between. CDR1 MNHEY and CDR2 SVGAGI come from the germline V gene. In DNA form, the CDR3 reads TGTGCCAGCAGTTACAGAAGGTTTGGGGGCACAGATACGCAGTATTTT. It translates to CASSYRRFGGTDTQYF.

This clonotype has a count of ten or more. The chain has TRBV7-2 and TRBJ1-1; no clear D. CDR3 length: 13 residues. Deletions cut 2 bases from V and 5 bases from J, with 9 bases between. Germline CDR1 and CDR2: SGHTA and FQGNSA. The CDR3 region is CASSLRSATEAFF. Here the CDR3 DNA reads TGTGCCAGCAGCTTACGAAGTGCGACTGAAGCTTTCTTT.

This clonotype was observed a few times. The CDR3 protein is CSASTGGSGPQHF. CDR3 coding DNA: TGCAGCGCGTCAACAGGGGGCTCAGGGCCCCAGCATTTT. The chain employs TRBV29-1 and TRBJ1-5, with 9 bases lining up with TRBD1. The CDR3 length is 13 residues. Germline trimming cut 7 bases from V and 9 bases from J; bases unmatched to any gene: 10. Germline CDR1 is SQVTM and CDR2 is ANQGSEA.

Only a few counts were recorded for this clonotype. The chain employs TRBV24-1 and TRBJ2-1; TRBD1 agrees at 7 bases. The CDR3 runs 18 residues. V trimming: 3 bases; J trimming: 7 bases; junction bases outside the gene matches: 17. Germline V gene data show CDR1 as KGHDR and CDR2 as SFDVKD. The CDR3 sequence: CATSDPVHRGRSVNEQFF. CDR3 sequence (DNA): TGTGCCACCAGTGATCCCGTACACAGGGGCCGTTCGGTAAATGAGCAGTTCTTC.

The chain couples TRBV24-1 to TRBJ2-3; 8 positions match TRBD1. The junction had 8 bases not matched to a gene; V was cut back by 4 bases and J by 0 bases. Germline CDR1 KGHDR, CDR2 SFDVKD. This CDR3 has 17 amino acids. The CDR3 nucleotides read TGTGCCACCAGTGAAATAGGGGACAGGACTAGCACAGATACGCAGTATTTT. Residues: CATSEIGDRTSTDTQYF.

This clonotype was counted at least ten times. The V and J genes are TRBV11-3 and TRBJ2-1; perhaps TRBD2 as D (7 bases). CDR1 SGHNT and CDR2 YENEEA come from the germline V gene. Trimming left V 5 bases short and J 9 bases short, with 17 bases between. The CDR3 loop spans 14 amino acids. The DNA for the CDR3 is TGTGCCAGCAGCCTTCGGGGGGCGTTCGGTGAGCAGTTCTTC. It codes for CASSLRGAFGEQFF.

This clonotype was detected ten times or more. The chain employs TRBV28 and TRBJ2-1, with 8 nucleotides matching TRBD2. This CDR3 is 15 amino acids long. V dropped 3 bases and J dropped 0; count of bases not matched to a gene: 1. From germline, CDR1 is MDHEN and CDR2 SYDVKM. In nucleotides, the CDR3 is TGTGCCAGCAGTTTGCGGGAGGTCTCCTACAATGAGCAGTTCTTC. Protein sequence: CASSLREVSYNEQFF. The full variable domain, in which reference TRBV28 and TRBJ2-1 provide the parts outside the CDR3, is DVKVTQSSRYLVKRTGEKVFLECVQDMDHENMFWYRQDPGLGLRLIYFSYDVKMKEKGDIPEGYSVSREKKERFSLILESASTNQTSMYLCASSLREVSYNEQFFGPGTRLTVL.

Ten or more counts support this clonotype. The rearrangement joins TRBV7-2 to TRBJ2-2, with TRBD2 identical over 12 bases. Trimming at V came to 1 base and at J to 6 bases, leaving 3 bases not matched to a gene. CDR1 is SGHTA and CDR2 is FQGNSA in the germline V gene. The CDR3 has 16 amino acids. CDR3 in DNA: TGTGCCAGCAGCTTAGATCGACTAGCGGGAGCCGGGGAGCTGTTTTTT. Translated, it gives CASSLDRLAGAGELFF.

This clonotype was seen at least ten times. The chain carries TRBV7-2 and TRBJ1-5; the match to TRBD1 covers 7 bases. Trimming removed 0 bases from V and 6 bases from J; junction bases left unmatched: 5. CDR1 SGHTA and CDR2 FQGNSA come from the germline V gene. This CDR3 region has 15 residues. The CDR3 DNA sequence: TGTGCCAGCAGCTTAGCGCTGGCAGGGGGTCAGCCCCAGCATTTT. As protein: CASSLALAGGQPQHF.

The sample holds many counts of this clonotype. J is TRBJ2-1 and V is TRBV28; D gene uncertain. The CDR3 has 14 amino acids. Germline V gene sequence: CDR1 MDHEN, CDR2 SYDVKM. V was clipped by 3 bases and J by 4 bases, with 10 bases between them. This CDR3 is CASSFFGRYNEQFF. CDR3 DNA: TGTGCCAGCAGTTTTTTTGGCCGTTACAATGAGCAGTTCTTC.

This clonotype was observed at least ten times. The rearrangement joins TRBV28 to TRBJ1-1; D gene unclear. Per germline, CDR1 MDHEN and CDR2 SYDVKM. The germline V and J ends were trimmed by 2 bases and 5 bases, with 15 bases remaining between them. The CDR3 length is 15 residues. The CDR3 DNA follows: TGTGCCAGCAGTTTAAGAGGAGGGAGAGCGACTGAAGCTTTCTTT. Protein: CASSLRGGRATEAFF.

Ten or more counts support this clonotype. V is TRBV7-2 and J is TRBJ1-2, with 7 bases lining up with TRBD1. The germline gives CDR1 SGHTA, CDR2 FQGNSA. The CDR3 covers 16 residues. V lost 5 bases to trimming and J lost 4 bases; unmatched junction nucleotides: 13. CDR3 bases: TGTGCCAGCAGCGCCAGACAGGGTCCAGGGGCCTATGGCTACACCTTC. It specifies CASSARQGPGAYGYTF.

V usage is TRBV12-3 or TRBV12-4 and J usage is TRBJ1-2, with D possibly TRBD1 on 6 matching bases. The length of the CDR3 is 14 residues. V dropped 3 bases and J dropped 6 bases, with 14 bases sitting between them. The CDR3 DNA sequence: TGTGCCAGCAGTTTGGGGGGCGGCAGCGATGGCTACACCTTC. Amino acids: CASSLGGGSDGYTF.

CDR3 region: CASSIVEGIVNTEAFF. CDR3 bases: TGTGCCAGTAGTATAGTCGAAGGGATAGTGAACACTGAAGCTTTCTTT. This chain connects TRBV19 to TRBJ1-1, with D unresolved. CDR1 is LNHDA and CDR2 is SQIVND in the germline V gene (reference sequence). The CDR3 runs to 16 residues. V gave up 1 base and J gave up 0 bases, with 12 bases separating them.

This clonotype was seen ten or more times. The rearrangement uses TRBV12-3 or TRBV12-4 and TRBJ1-5; tentatively, D is TRBD1 (6 bases). The CDR3 is 13 amino acids. The V end was cut by 6 bases, the J end by 7 bases, with 13 bases between. CDR3 loop: CASSSQGFQPQHF. In DNA form, the CDR3 reads TGTGCCAGCAGCTCACAGGGATTCCAGCCCCAGCATTTT.

This clonotype was recorded at least ten times. The rearrangement uses TRBV4-3 and TRBJ2-3; D could derive from TRBD1 or TRBD2 (5 bases each). The V end lost 1 base, the J end lost 0 bases, and 11 bases lay between the germline ends. The V gene's germline CDR1 is LGHNA and CDR2 YSLEER. CDR3 length: 16 residues. Here the CDR3 reads CASSQVRGKSTDTQYF. The CDR3 DNA reads as TGCGCCAGCAGCCAAGTACGGGGCAAGAGCACAGATACGCAGTATTTT.

In regard to this clonotype: At one end the junction does not follow the germline gene, possibly because of a read error. CDR3 nucleotides: TGTGCCAGCACACCAACAGGGGATTCGGGGGAGCTGTTTTTT. It translates to CASTPTGDSGELFF. The chain has TRBV18 and TRBJ2-2; TRBD1 aligns across 7 bases. The CDR3 is 14 amino acids. Germline CDR1 and CDR2: KGHSH and LQKENI. Drawing the rest from reference TRBV18 and TRBJ2-2, the complete variable domain is NAGVMQNPRHLVRRRGQEARLRCSPMKGHSHVYWYRQLPEEGLKFMVYLQKENIIDESGMPKERFSAEFPKEGPSILRIQQVVRGDSAAYFCASTPTGDSGELFFGEGSRLTVL.

This clonotype has ten or more counts. Here the CDR3 reads CSVALQGREDGYTF. CDR3 bases: TGCAGCGTTGCTTTACAGGGCAGGGAGGATGGCTACACCTTC. The chain employs TRBV29-1 and TRBJ1-2; D possibly corresponds to TRBD1 (6 bases). The germline gives CDR1 SQVTM, CDR2 ANQGSEA. CDR3 length equals 14 residues. The V and J ends lost 4 bases and 6 bases respectively, with 18 bases between them.

There are many counts of this clonotype. This chain links TRBV5-6 with TRBJ2-3; 7 positions match TRBD2. The CDR3 extends over 14 amino acids. Germline CDR1 SGHDT, CDR2 YYEEEE. The ends lost 5 bases at V and 1 base at J; junction bases unmatched: 4. CDR3 loop: CASSIAGGTDTQYF. The CDR3 nucleotides are TGTGCCAGCAGTATTGCGGGGGGCACAGATACGCAGTATTTT.

This clonotype was counted many times. The chain carries TRBV7-2 and TRBJ2-5; tentatively, D is TRBD2 (5 bases). The germline V gene has CDR1 SGHTA and CDR2 FQGNSA. The CDR3 runs to 13 residues. V gave up 2 bases and J gave up 5 bases, with 9 bases separating them. Written as DNA, the CDR3 is TGTGCCAGCAGCTTATTTACGGGGGAGACCCAGTACTTC. This codes for CASSLFTGETQYF.